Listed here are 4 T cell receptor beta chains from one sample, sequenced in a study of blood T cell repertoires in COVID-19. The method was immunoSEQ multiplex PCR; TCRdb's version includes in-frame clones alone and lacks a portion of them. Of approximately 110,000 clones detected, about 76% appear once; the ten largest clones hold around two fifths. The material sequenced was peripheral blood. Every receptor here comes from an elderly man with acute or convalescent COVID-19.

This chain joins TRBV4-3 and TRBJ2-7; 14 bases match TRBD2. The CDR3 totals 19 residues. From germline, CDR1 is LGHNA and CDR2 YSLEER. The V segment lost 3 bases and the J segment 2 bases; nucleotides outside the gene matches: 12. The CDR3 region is CASSHAPGLAGVGTYEQYF. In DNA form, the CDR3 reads TGCGCCAGCAGCCACGCTCCGGGACTAGCGGGAGTAGGCACCTACGAGCAGTACTTC.

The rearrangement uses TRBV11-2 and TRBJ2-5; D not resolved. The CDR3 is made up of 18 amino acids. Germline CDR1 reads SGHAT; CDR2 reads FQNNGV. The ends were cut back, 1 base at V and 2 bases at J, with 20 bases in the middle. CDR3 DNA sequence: TGTGCCAGCAGCTTAGGGGCGTTGGCCTCAAGCTTACAAGAGACCCAGTACTTC. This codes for CASSLGALASSLQETQYF.

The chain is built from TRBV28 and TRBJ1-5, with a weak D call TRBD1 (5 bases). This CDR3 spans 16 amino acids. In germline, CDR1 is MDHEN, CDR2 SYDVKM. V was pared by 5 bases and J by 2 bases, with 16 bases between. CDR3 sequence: CASSPDSLYGNQPQHF. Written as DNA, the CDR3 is TGTGCCAGCAGTCCAGACAGTCTTTACGGCAATCAGCCCCAGCATTTT.

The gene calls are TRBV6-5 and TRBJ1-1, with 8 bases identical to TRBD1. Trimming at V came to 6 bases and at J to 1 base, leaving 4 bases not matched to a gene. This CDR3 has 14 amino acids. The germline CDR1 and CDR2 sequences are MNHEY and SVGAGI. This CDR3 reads CASRRGQANTEAFF. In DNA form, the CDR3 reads TGTGCCAGCAGAAGGGGACAGGCGAACACTGAAGCTTTCTTT.